The 20 T cell receptor beta chains presented below share a single source sample, sequenced in a study of vaccination and CD4 T cells after COVID-19. For these receptors, no antigen is known. Noted treatment: approximately nine-day PBMC culture with coronavirus spike peptide pools or control peptides (ViraFEST assay). Sequence data for DNA of cultured CD4+ T cells were generated by the Oncomine TCR Beta short-read assay. TCRdb ran MiXCR on the PCR reads and lists one entry per CDR3 protein. The sample shows 20,000 to 25,000 distinct CDR3 sequences, roughly three fifths of them seen only once. The material sequenced was CD4+ T cells from blood, cultured in vitro, taken after SARS-CoV-2 vaccination. These receptor sequences come from a human donor who received a COVID-19 vaccine.

V is TRBV7-9 and J is TRBJ2-3; TRBD2 might be the D (5 bases). This CDR3 has 17 residues. The V gene's germline CDR1 is SEHNR and CDR2 FQNEAQ (reference sequence). V lost 7 bases to trimming and J lost 3 bases, with 23 bases between them. This CDR3 is CASTDSKPGRGTDTQYF. The DNA for the CDR3 is TGTGCCAGCACCGACTCCAAGCCGGGAAGAGGGACAGATACGCAGTATTTT.

The rearrangement joins TRBV5-4 to TRBJ2-5; 8 bases line up with TRBD2. Germline V lookup: CDR1 SGHNT, CDR2 YYREEE (reference sequence). V gave up 4 bases and J gave up 5 bases; unmatched junction bases: 13. The CDR3 covers 16 residues. The CDR3 loop reads CASSLGGRGEFETQYF. In DNA form, the CDR3 reads TGTGCCAGCAGCCTCGGCGGGCGGGGGGAATTCGAGACCCAGTACTTC.

This chain joins TRBV27 and TRBJ1-5; 10 positions agree with TRBD1. CDR1 is MNHEY, CDR2 SMNVEV, per germline (reference sequence). Trimming at V came to 4 bases and at J to 5 bases, leaving 8 bases not matched to a gene. The CDR3 extends over 16 amino acids. The CDR3 is CASSSLGQGGYQPQHF. Written as DNA, the CDR3 is TGTGCCAGCAGTTCGCTCGGACAGGGGGGATATCAGCCCCAGCATTTT.

The chain employs TRBV7-6 and TRBJ2-1; TRBD2 aligns across 7 bases. With V trimmed by 6 bases and J by 12 bases, 11 bases remained unmatched. CDR1 is SGHVS, CDR2 FNYEAQ, per germline. This CDR3 spans 13 amino acids. The CDR3 DNA sequence: TGTGCCAGCAGTCGAACCACACTAGCGACGCAGTTCTTC. It yields the protein CASSRTTLATQFF.

This chain uses TRBV2 with TRBJ1-2; possible D gene TRBD1, 6 bases. The CDR3 runs to 14 residues. Trimming took 5 bases from V and 7 from J, leaving 17 bases between them. Germline CDR1 SNHLY, CDR2 FYNNEI. CDR3 loop: CASSTTGSWSGYTF. The CDR3, as DNA: TGTGCCAGCAGTACCACAGGGTCTTGGAGTGGCTACACCTTC.

The chain uses TRBV6-1 and TRBJ2-7, with 9 bases fitting TRBD1. Germline V gene sequence: CDR1 MNHNS, CDR2 SASEGT. V was pared by 5 bases and J by 6 bases, with 8 bases of the junction left unmatched. The length of the CDR3 is 14 residues. CDR3 bases: TGTGCCAGCAGTAGACCGGGACAGGGAACCGAGCAGTACTTC. Amino acids: CASSRPGQGTEQYF.

V and J are TRBV2 and TRBJ1-6; TRBD1 might be the D (6 bases). Germline CDR1 SNHLY, CDR2 FYNNEI. This CDR3 has 13 amino acids. V shed 11 bases and J shed 10 bases, with 18 bases lying between them. The CDR3 bases are TGTGCCGGAAGACGAGGGGGAGCCTCACCCCTCCACTTT. This encodes CAGRRGGASPLHF. Looking up the rest from reference TRBV2 and TRBJ1-6 gives the full variable domain: EPEVTQTPSHQVTQMGQEVILRCVPISNHLYFYWYRQILGQKVEFLVSFYNNEISEKSEIFDDQFSVERPDGSNFTLKIRSTKLEDSAMYFCAGRRGGASPLHFGNGTRLTVT.

The chain joins TRBV12-3 or TRBV12-4 to TRBJ2-7; D might be TRBD2 (6 bases). The CDR3 covers 13 residues. Trimming pared 10 bases from V and 6 bases from J, leaving 19 bases between. The CDR3 protein is CANSRSSGGEQYF. The CDR3 region has the DNA TGTGCCAACAGCAGGAGTTCCGGGGGCGAGCAGTACTTC.

The gene calls are TRBV12-3 or TRBV12-4 and TRBJ2-2, with no clear D. Between the trimmed V and J ends, which lost 4 bases and 5 bases, there was a span of 8 bases. The CDR3 totals 13 residues. CDR3: CASSSLGTGELFF. As DNA, the CDR3 is TGTGCCAGCAGTTCCCTCGGGACCGGGGAGCTGTTTTTT.

CDR3 protein: CASRTGLGGETQYF. CDR3 DNA: TGTGCCAGCAGGACCGGACTAGGCGGGGAGACCCAGTACTTC. The chain has TRBV2 and TRBJ2-5; 7 nucleotides match TRBD2. In germline, CDR1 is SNHLY, CDR2 FYNNEI. The junction had 9 bases not matched to a gene; V was cut back by 6 bases and J by 5 bases. The length of the CDR3 is 14 residues.

The chain employs TRBV6-1 and TRBJ2-7; possible D gene TRBD2, 5 bases. The CDR3 is made up of 13 amino acids. From germline, CDR1 is MNHNS and CDR2 SASEGT. Trimming pared 6 bases from V and 0 bases from J, leaving 9 bases between. CDR3 amino acids: CASRRESSYEQYF. Here the CDR3 DNA reads TGTGCCAGCAGGAGGGAGAGCTCCTACGAGCAGTACTTC.

This clonotype was seen a few times. The V and J genes are TRBV20-1 and TRBJ1-6; D perhaps matches TRBD1 (5 bases). V shed 4 bases and J shed 0 bases, with 10 bases lying between them. This CDR3 region has 15 residues. Germline V lookup: CDR1 DFQATT, CDR2 SNEGSKA (reference sequence). The CDR3 sequence is CSATRDSSYNSPLHF. CDR3 DNA sequence: TGCAGTGCTACGCGTGACAGCTCCTATAATTCACCCCTCCACTTT.

This clonotype was found a few times. The chain has TRBV24-1 and TRBJ1-5; 10 bases fit TRBD1. The CDR3 consists of 13 residues. CDR1 and CDR2 (germline): KGHDR, SFDVKD. With V trimmed by 9 bases and J by 4 bases, 2 bases remained unmatched. The CDR3 DNA follows: TGTGCCACCGGGGACAGGGGAAATCAGCCCCAGCATTTT. This encodes CATGDRGNQPQHF.

V and J are TRBV5-1 and TRBJ2-7, with 11 bases identical to TRBD2. Germline V lookup: CDR1 SGHRS, CDR2 YFSETQ. The length of the CDR3 is 14 residues. Germline trimming cut 7 bases from V and 3 bases from J; bases unmatched to any gene: 6. The CDR3 region has the DNA TGCGCCAGCGGGCCTAGCGGGGGGAACTACGAGCAGTACTTC. Translation: CASGPSGGNYEQYF.

The chain has TRBV12-3 or TRBV12-4 and TRBJ1-2, with TRBD1 matching over 7 bases. CDR3 length equals 14 residues. The trim removed 6 bases at V and 4 bases at J, leaving 8 bases unmatched. The CDR3 DNA reads as TGTGCCAGCAGGATGTGGACAGGCCCCTATGGCTACACCTTC. Translation: CASRMWTGPYGYTF.

The rearrangement uses TRBV6-1 and TRBJ1-2, with D maybe TRBD1 (5 bases). Trimming cost V 6 bases and J 6 bases, with 20 bases left between them. There are 15 residues in the CDR3. Germline V lookup: CDR1 MNHNS, CDR2 SASEGT. Here the CDR3 DNA reads TGTGCCAGCAGCAACACCCAGACAGATTTCCATGGCTACACCTTC. Translation gives CASSNTQTDFHGYTF.

The V call is TRBV19, the J call TRBJ1-6, with 9 bases identical to TRBD1. V dropped 6 bases and J dropped 9; count of bases not matched to a gene: 6. The CDR3 totals 14 residues. Germline V gives CDR1 LNHDA, CDR2 SQIVND (reference sequence). This CDR3 is CASRIRDRASPLHF. For the CDR3, the DNA is TGTGCCAGTAGGATCCGGGACAGGGCTTCACCCCTCCACTTT.

The chain links TRBV7-8 to TRBJ2-5; TRBD1 is a possible D gene (6 bases). The CDR3 is 16 amino acids. With 3 bases removed from V and 5 bases from J, the gap between germline ends came to 19 bases. Germline CDR1 reads SGHVS; CDR2 reads FQNEAQ. The CDR3 bases are TGTGCCAGCAGCTTCCACCCCCAGGGGAAGGGGGAGACCCAGTACTTC. Amino acid sequence: CASSFHPQGKGETQYF.

This clonotype was seen a single time. CDR3 coding DNA: TGCAGTGCTACGGGGGGCACCAAAAAAGAGACCCAGTACTTC. As protein: CSATGGTKKETQYF. The V call is TRBV20-1, the J call TRBJ2-5; D may be TRBD2 (7 bases). Germline V lookup: CDR1 DFQATT, CDR2 SNEGSKA (reference sequence). The CDR3 consists of 14 residues. Trimming cost V 4 bases and J 3 bases, with 15 bases left between them.

The V and J genes are TRBV7-9 and TRBJ2-3, with unresolved D. V was shortened by 2 bases and J by 1 base, with 4 bases between the two germline ends. Germline CDR1 and CDR2: SEHNR and FQNEAQ (reference sequence). CDR3 size: 13 residues. The CDR3 DNA reads as TGTGCCAGCAGCTTACAGGGCACAGATACGCAGTATTTT. Its translation is CASSLQGTDTQYF.